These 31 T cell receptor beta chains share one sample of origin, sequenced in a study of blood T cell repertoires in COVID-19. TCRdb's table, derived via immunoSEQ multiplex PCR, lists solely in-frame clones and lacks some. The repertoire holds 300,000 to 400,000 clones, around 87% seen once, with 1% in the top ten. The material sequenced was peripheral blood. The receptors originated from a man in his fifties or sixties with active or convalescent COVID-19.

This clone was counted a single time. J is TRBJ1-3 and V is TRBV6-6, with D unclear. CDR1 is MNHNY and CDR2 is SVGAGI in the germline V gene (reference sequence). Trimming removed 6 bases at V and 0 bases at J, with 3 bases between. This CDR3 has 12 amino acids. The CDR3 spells CASSGSGNTIYF. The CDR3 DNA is TGTGCCAGCAGCGGCTCTGGAAACACCATATATTTT.

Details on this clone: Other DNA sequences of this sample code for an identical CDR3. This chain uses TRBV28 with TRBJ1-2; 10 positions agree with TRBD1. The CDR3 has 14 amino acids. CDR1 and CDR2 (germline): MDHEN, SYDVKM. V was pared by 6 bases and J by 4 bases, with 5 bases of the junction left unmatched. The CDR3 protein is CASSTRTGGYGYTF. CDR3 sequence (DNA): TGTGCCAGCAGCACGCGGACAGGGGGCTATGGCTACACCTTC.

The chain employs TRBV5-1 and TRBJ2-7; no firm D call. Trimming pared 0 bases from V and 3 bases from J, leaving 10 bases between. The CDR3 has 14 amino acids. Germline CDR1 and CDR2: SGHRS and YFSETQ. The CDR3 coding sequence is TGCGCCAGCAGCTTGGCTCTAGACGGCTACGAGCAGTACTTC. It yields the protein CASSLALDGYEQYF.

The CDR3 sequence is CASSARTSGSGTDTQYF. CDR3 nucleotides: TGTGCCAGCAGTGCCCGGACTAGCGGGAGTGGCACAGATACGCAGTATTTT. This chain joins TRBV6-1 and TRBJ2-3; 13 bases map to TRBD2. Trimming at V came to 4 bases and at J to 1 base, leaving 5 bases not matched to a gene. Germline loops: CDR1 MNHNS, CDR2 SASEGT. This CDR3 contains 17 residues.

The CDR3 here is CAISAGLAGRSSYNEQFF. The CDR3 bases are TGTGCCATCAGCGCGGGACTAGCGGGGAGGAGCTCCTACAATGAGCAGTTCTTC. V is TRBV10-3 and J is TRBJ2-1, with 13 bases aligning to TRBD2. J lost 0 bases, V lost 6 bases, and 8 bases had no gene match. Germline assignment: CDR1 ENHRY and CDR2 SYGVKD. This CDR3 has 18 amino acids.

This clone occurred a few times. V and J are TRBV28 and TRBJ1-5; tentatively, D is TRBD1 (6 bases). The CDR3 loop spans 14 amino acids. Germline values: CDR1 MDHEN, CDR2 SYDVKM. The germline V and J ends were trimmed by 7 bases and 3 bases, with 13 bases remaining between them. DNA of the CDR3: TGTGCCAGCACCCTACAGGGTGCCAATCAGCCCCAGCATTTT. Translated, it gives CASTLQGANQPQHF.

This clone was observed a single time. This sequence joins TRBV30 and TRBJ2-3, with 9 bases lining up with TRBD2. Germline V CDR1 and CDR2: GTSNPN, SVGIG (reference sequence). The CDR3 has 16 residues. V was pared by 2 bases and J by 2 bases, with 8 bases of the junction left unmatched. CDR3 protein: CAWSHGTSPSTDTQYF. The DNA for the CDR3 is TGTGCCTGGAGTCACGGGACTAGCCCATCCACAGATACGCAGTATTTT. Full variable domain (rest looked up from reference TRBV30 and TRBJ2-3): SQTIHQWPATLVQPVGSPLSLECTVEGTSNPNLYWYRQAAGRGLQLLFYSVGIGQISSEVPQNLSASRPQDRQFILSSKKLLLSDSGFYLCAWSHGTSPSTDTQYFGPGTRLTVL.

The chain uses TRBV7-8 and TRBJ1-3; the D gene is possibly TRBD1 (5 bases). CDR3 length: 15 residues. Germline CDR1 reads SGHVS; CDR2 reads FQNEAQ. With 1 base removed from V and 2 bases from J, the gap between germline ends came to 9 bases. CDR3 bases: TGTGCCAGCAGCTTAGGATCAGGGACTGGAAACACCATATATTTT. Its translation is CASSLGSGTGNTIYF. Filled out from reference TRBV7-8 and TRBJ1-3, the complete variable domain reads GAGVSQSPRYKVAKRGQDVALRCDPISGHVSLFWYQQALGQGPEFLTYFQNEAQLDKSGLPSDRFFAERPEGSVSTLKIQRTQQEDSAVYLCASSLGSGTGNTIYFGEGSWLTVV.

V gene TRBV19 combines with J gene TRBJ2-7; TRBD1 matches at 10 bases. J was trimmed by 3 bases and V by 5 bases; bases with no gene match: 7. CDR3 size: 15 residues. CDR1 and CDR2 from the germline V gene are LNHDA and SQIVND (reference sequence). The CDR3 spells CASSRNRDRGYEQYF. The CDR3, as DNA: TGTGCCAGTAGTCGCAACCGGGACAGGGGCTACGAGCAGTACTTC.

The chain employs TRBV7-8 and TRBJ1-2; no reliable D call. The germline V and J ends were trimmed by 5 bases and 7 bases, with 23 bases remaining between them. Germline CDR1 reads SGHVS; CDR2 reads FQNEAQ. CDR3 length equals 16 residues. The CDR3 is CASSRRETNGGSGYTF. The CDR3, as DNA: TGTGCCAGCAGCCGACGAGAGACAAACGGTGGTAGTGGCTACACCTTC.

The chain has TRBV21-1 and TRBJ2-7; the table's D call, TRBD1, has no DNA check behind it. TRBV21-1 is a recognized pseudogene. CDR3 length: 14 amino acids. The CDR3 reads CASTWTGLGYEQYF. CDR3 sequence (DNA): TGTGCCAGCACCTGGACAGGGCTCGGCTACGAGCAGTACTTC.

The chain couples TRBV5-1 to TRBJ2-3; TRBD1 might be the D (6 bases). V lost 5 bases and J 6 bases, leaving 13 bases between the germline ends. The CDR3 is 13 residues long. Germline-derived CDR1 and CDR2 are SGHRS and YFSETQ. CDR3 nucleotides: TGCGCCAGCAGGGACAGATCTCCGGATACGCAGTATTTT. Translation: CASRDRSPDTQYF.

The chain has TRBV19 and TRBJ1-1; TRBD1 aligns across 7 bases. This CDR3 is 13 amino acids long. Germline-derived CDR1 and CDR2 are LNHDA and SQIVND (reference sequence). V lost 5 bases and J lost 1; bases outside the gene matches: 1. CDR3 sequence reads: CASSYRGNTEAFF. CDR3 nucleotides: TGTGCCAGTAGTTACAGGGGGAACACTGAAGCTTTCTTT. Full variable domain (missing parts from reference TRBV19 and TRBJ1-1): DGGITQSPKYLFRKEGQNVTLSCEQNLNHDAMYWYRQDPGQGLRLIYYSQIVNDFQKGDIAEGYSVSREKKESFPLTVTSAQKNPTAFYLCASSYRGNTEAFFGQGTRLTVV.

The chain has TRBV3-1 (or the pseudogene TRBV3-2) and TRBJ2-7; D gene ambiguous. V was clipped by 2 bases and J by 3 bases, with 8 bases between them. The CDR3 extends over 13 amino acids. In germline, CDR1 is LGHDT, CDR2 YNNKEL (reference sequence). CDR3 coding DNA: TGTGCCAGCAGCCAAAACAGCTACTACGAGCAGTACTTC. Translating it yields CASSQNSYYEQYF.

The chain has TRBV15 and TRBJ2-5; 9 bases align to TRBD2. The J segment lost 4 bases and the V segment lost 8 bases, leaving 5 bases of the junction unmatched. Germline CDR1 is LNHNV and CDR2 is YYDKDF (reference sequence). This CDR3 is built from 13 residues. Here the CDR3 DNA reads TGTGCCACCGGGCGGGGGGGCCTAGAGACCCAGTACTTC. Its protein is CATGRGGLETQYF.

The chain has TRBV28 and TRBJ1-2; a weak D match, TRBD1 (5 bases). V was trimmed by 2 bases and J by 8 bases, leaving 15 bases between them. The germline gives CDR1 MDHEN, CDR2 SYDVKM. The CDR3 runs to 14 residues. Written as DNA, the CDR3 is TGTGCCAGCAGTTTAACTACAGGCCTGGGAGGCTACACCTTC. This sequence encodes CASSLTTGLGGYTF.

CDR3 bases: TGTGCCAGTAGTAATTACAGGGGGATTAGCAATCAGCCCCAGCATTTT. As protein: CASSNYRGISNQPQHF. This sequence joins TRBV19 and TRBJ1-5; 8 bases agree with TRBD1. The germline gives CDR1 LNHDA, CDR2 SQIVND (reference sequence). V shed 4 bases, J shed 0 bases, and the junction held 5 bases outside the gene matches. This CDR3 spans 16 amino acids. The variable domain in full, completed from reference TRBV19 and TRBJ1-5, reads DGGITQSPKYLFRKEGQNVTLSCEQNLNHDAMYWYRQDPGQGLRLIYYSQIVNDFQKGDIAEGYSVSREKKESFPLTVTSAQKNPTAFYLCASSNYRGISNQPQHFGDGTRLSIL.

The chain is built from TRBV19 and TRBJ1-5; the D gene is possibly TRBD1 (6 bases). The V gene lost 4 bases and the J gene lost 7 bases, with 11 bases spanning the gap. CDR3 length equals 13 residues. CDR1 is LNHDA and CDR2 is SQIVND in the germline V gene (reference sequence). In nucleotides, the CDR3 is TGTGCCAGTAGTACTTCAGGGGCCCAGCCCCAGCATTTT. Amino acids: CASSTSGAQPQHF.

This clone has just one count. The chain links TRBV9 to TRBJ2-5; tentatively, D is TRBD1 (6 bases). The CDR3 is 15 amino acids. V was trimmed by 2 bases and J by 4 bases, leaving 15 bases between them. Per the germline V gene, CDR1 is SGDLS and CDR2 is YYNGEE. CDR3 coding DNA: TGTGCCAGCAGCGTTTCGGGACACAAGACAGAGACCCAGTACTTC. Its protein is CASSVSGHKTETQYF.

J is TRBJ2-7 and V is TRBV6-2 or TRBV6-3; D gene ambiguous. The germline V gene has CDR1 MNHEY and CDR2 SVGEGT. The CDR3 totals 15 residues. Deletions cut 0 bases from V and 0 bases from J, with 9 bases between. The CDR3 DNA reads TGTGCCAGCAGTTACTCTCAATGGAGCTCCTACGAGCAGTACTTC. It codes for CASSYSQWSSYEQYF.

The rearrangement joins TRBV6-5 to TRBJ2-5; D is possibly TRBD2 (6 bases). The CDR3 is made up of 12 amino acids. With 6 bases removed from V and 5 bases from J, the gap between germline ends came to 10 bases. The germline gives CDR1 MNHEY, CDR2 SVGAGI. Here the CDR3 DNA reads TGTGCCAGCAGAGCGGAGGGGGAGACCCAGTACTTC. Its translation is CASRAEGETQYF.

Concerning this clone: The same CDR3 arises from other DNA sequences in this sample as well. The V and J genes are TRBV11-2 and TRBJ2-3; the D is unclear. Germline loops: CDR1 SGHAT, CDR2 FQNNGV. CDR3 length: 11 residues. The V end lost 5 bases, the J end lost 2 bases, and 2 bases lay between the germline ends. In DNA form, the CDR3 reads TGTGCCAGCAGCCACACAGATACGCAGTATTTT. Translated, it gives CASSHTDTQYF.

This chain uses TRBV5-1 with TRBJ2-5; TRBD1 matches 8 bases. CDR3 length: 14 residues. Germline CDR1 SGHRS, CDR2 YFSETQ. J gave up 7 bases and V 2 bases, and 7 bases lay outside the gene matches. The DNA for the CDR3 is TGCGCCAGCAGCTTACAGGGGGTCCAGGGGACCCAGTACTTC. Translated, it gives CASSLQGVQGTQYF.

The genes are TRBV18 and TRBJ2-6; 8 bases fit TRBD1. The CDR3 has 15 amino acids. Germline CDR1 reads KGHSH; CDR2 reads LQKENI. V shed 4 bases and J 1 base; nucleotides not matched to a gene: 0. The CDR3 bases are TGTGCCAGCTCACGACAGGGGTCTGGGGCCAACGTCCTGACTTTC. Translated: CASSRQGSGANVLTF.

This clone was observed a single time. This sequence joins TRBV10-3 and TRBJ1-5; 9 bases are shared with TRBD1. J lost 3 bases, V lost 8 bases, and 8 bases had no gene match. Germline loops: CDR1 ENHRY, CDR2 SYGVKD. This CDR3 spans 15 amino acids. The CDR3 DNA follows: TGTGCCATCGGACAGGGGCTTGAGGACAATCAGCCCCAGCATTTT. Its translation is CAIGQGLEDNQPQHF.

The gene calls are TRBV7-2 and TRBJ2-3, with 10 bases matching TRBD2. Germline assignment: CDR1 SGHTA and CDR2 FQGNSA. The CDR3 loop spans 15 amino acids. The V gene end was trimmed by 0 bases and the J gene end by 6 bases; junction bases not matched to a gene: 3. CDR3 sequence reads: CASSLASGGEDTQYF. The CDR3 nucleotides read TGTGCCAGCAGCTTAGCGAGCGGGGGGGAGGATACGCAGTATTTT.

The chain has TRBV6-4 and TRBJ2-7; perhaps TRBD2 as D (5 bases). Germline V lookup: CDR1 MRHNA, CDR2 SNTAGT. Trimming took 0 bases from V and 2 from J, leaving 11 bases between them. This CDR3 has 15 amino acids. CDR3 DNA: TGTGCCAGCAGTGACTCCGAGGGAAGCCCCTACGAGCAGTACTTC. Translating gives CASSDSEGSPYEQYF.

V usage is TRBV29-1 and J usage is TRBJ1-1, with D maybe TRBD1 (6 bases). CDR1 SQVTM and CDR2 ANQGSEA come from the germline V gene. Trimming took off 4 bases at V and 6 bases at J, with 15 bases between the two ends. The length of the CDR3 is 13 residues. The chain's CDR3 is CSVVLGAWSEAFF. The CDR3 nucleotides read TGCAGCGTTGTGTTGGGGGCTTGGTCTGAAGCTTTCTTT.

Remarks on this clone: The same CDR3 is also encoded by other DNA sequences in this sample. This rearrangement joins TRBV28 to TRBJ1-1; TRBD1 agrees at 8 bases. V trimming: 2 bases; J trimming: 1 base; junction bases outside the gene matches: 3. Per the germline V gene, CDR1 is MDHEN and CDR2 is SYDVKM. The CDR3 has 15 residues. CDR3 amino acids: CASSLPGTGNTEAFF. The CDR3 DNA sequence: TGTGCCAGCAGTTTACCCGGGACAGGGAACACTGAAGCTTTCTTT.

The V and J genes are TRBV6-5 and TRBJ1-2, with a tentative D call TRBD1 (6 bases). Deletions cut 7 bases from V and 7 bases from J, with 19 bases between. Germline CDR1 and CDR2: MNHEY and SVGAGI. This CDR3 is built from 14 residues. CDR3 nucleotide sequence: TGTGCCAGCACCCTAGGGGGGGGTTCGTCTGGCTACACCTTC. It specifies CASTLGGGSSGYTF.

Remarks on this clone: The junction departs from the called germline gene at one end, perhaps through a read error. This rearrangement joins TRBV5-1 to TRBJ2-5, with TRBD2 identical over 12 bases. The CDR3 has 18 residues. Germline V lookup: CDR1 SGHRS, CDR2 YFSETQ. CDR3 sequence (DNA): TGCGCCAGCAGTTTGGGACTAGCGGGCTTGGGCCCGTTAGAGACCCAGTACTTC. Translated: CASSLGLAGLGPLETQYF.